The 2 T cell receptor beta chains listed next were all sequenced from one sample in a study of T cells in Graves' hyperthyroidism and ophthalmopathy. RNA transcripts provided the source from which TCR beta CDR3 regions were amplified. When the TCR CDR3 underwent first-round RT-PCR, the HTBI primer set was used. One entry per CDR3 protein results from TCRdb running MiXCR on the multiplex PCR reads. The data show 600,000 to 750,000 distinct CDR3 sequences, around 15% seen once. The sequencing input was blood. The origin of the receptors is a man over 45 with Graves' hyperthyroidism.

Many counts were recorded for this clonotype. This chain connects TRBV6-1 to TRBJ1-2; a possible D gene is TRBD1 (5 bases). CDR1 is MNHNS and CDR2 is SASEGT in the germline V gene. The CDR3 contains 11 residues. V was trimmed by 9 bases and J by 2 bases, leaving 7 bases between them. CDR3 amino acids: CASYRNYGYTF. As DNA, the CDR3 is TGTGCCAGTTACAGGAACTATGGCTACACCTTC.

This clonotype was counted a few times. The chain uses TRBV4-1 and TRBJ2-7, with TRBD2 identical over 7 bases. The CDR3 extends over 15 amino acids. CDR1 is MGHRA, CDR2 YSYEKL, per germline. J lost 6 bases, V lost 2 bases, and 10 bases had no gene match. CDR3 coding DNA: TGCGCCAGCAGCCAAACCACTAGGGAGGGCGGCGAGCAGTACTTC. Protein product: CASSQTTREGGEQYF.